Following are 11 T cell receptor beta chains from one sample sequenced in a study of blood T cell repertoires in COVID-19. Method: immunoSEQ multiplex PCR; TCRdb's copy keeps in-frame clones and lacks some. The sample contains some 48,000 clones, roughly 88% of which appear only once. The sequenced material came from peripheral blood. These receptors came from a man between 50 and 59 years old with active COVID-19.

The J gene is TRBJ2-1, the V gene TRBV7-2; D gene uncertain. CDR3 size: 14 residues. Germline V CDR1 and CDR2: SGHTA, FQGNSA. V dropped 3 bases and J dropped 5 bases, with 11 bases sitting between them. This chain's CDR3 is CASSFAYDNNEQFF. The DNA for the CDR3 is TGTGCCAGCAGCTTTGCCTACGATAACAATGAGCAGTTCTTC.

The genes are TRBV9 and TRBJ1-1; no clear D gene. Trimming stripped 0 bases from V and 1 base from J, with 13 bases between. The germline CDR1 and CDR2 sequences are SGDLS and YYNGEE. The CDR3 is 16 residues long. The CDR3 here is CASSVGLGETNTEAFF. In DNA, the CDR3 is TGTGCCAGCAGCGTAGGTCTGGGAGAGACGAACACTGAAGCTTTCTTT.

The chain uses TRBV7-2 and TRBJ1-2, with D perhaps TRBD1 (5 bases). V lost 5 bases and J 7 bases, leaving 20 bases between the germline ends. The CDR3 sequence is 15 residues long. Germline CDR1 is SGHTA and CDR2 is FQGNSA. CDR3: CASSPPNRQSFGYTF. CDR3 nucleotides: TGTGCCAGCAGCCCACCCAACCGACAGTCCTTTGGCTACACCTTC.

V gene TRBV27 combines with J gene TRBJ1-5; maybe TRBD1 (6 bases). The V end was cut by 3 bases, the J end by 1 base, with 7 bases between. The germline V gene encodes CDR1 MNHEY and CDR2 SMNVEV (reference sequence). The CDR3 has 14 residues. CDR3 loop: CASSFDRSNQPQHF. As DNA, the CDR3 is TGTGCCAGCAGTTTCGACAGGAGCAATCAGCCCCAGCATTTT.

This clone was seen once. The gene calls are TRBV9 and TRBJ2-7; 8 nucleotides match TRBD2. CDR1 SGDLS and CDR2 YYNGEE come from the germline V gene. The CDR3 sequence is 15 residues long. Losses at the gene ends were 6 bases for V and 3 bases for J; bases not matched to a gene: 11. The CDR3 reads CASNPGGGLSYEQYF. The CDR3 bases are TGTGCCAGCAACCCCGGGGGGGGGCTTAGCTACGAGCAGTACTTC.

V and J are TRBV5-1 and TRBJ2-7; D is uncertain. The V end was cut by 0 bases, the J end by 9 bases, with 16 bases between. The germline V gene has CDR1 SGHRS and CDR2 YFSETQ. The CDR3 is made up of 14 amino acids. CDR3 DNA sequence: TGCGCCAGCAGCTTGGGAGAGTTTGGGTCAGGGCAGTACGTC. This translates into CASSLGEFGSGQYV.

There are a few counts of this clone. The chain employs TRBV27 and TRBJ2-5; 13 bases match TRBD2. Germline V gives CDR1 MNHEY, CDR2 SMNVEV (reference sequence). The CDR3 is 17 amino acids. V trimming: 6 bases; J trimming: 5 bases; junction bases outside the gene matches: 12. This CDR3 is CASRGPGLAGWRETQYF. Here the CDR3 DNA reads TGTGCCAGCAGAGGACCGGGACTAGCGGGGTGGAGGGAGACCCAGTACTTC.

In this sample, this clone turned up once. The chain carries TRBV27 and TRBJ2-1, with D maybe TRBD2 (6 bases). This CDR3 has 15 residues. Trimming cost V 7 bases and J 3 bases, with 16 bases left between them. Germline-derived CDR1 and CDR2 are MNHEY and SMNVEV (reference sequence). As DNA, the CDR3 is TGTGCCAGCACCTCATGGGGACTGGACTACAATGAGCAGTTCTTC. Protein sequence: CASTSWGLDYNEQFF.

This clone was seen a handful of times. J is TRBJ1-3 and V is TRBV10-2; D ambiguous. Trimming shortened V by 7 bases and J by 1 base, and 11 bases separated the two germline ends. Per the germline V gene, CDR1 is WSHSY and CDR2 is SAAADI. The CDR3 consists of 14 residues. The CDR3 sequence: CASTTGSSGNTIYF. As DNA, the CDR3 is TGCGCCAGCACAACGGGATCGTCTGGAAACACCATATATTTT.

The CDR3 reads CASSPLAGGSTDTQYF. The CDR3 DNA sequence: TGTGCCAGTAGTCCATTAGCGGGGGGTAGCACAGATACGCAGTATTTT. The chain combines TRBV19 with TRBJ2-3; 10 bases agree with TRBD2. CDR3 length: 16 amino acids. V trimming: 5 bases; J trimming: 0 bases; junction bases outside the gene matches: 5. The V gene's germline CDR1 is LNHDA and CDR2 SQIVND (reference sequence).

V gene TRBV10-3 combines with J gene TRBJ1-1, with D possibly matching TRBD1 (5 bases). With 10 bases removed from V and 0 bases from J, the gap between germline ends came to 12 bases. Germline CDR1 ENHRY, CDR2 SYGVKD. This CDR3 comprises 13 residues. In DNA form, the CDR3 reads TGTGCCACCTCGGACATTATGAACACTGAAGCTTTCTTT. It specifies CATSDIMNTEAFF.